These T cell receptor beta chains were read from a single sample in a study of blood T cells in healthy people across ages. TCRdb passed the 5' RACE reads through MiXCR, listing each CDR3 protein once. The table lists 550,000 to 600,000 distinct CDR3 sequences, about 45% of them singletons. The specimen was blood. Source of these receptors: a man older than 75 in good health. Both conserved end residues are part of each CDR3. D genes are given only for firm matches. Not every row has a clone size; where given, it reads once, few, many or a size class.

abundance: .
j_gene: TRBJ2-5
len: 15
d_gene: .
v_gene: TRBV5-6
CDR3aa: CASSLVPGVGETQYF
CDR3nt: TGTGCCAGCAGCTTGGTTCCGGGGGTAGGGGAGACCCAGTACTTC

abundance: .
j_gene: TRBJ2-3
len: 14
d_gene: .
v_gene: TRBV3-1
CDR3aa: CASSQGASVDTQYF
CDR3nt: TGTGCCAGCAGCCAAGGGGCCAGTGTAGATACGCAGTATTTT

abundance: .
j_gene: TRBJ1-1
len: 16
d_gene: .
v_gene: TRBV15
CDR3aa: CATSLNPAAMNTEAFF
CDR3nt: TGTGCCACCAGTCTCAACCCAGCAGCAATGAACACTGAAGCTTTCTTT

abundance: few
j_gene: TRBJ2-7
len: 13
d_gene: .
v_gene: TRBV4-2
CDR3aa: CASSVSLNYEQYF
CDR3nt: TGTGCCAGCAGCGTAAGTCTTAACTACGAGCAGTACTTC

abundance: .
j_gene: TRBJ1-6
len: 17
d_gene: TRBD1
v_gene: TRBV18
CDR3aa: CASSPPTRTGAGSPLHF
CDR3nt: TGTGCCAGCTCACCACCTACGAGGACAGGGGCTGGTTCACCCCTCCACTTT

abundance: .
j_gene: TRBJ1-5
len: 15
d_gene: .
v_gene: TRBV27
CDR3aa: CASSGRGGGNQPQHF
CDR3nt: TGTGCCAGCAGTGGGCGGGGAGGAGGCAATCAGCCCCAGCATTTT

abundance: few
j_gene: TRBJ2-7
len: 14
d_gene: .
v_gene: TRBV28
CDR3aa: CASSLVLRVGEQYF
CDR3nt: TGTGCCAGCAGCCTAGTCCTCAGGGTCGGGGAGCAGTACTTC

abundance: few
j_gene: TRBJ1-4
len: 14
d_gene: .
v_gene: TRBV6-2/TRBV6-3
CDR3aa: CASRDRTTNEKLFF
CDR3nt: TGTGCCAGCAGAGACAGGACGACTAATGAAAAACTGTTTTTT

abundance: .
j_gene: TRBJ2-2
len: 14
d_gene: .
v_gene: TRBV5-1
CDR3aa: CASSRTQSTGELFF
CDR3nt: TGCGCCAGCTCAAGGACCCAAAGCACCGGGGAGCTGTTTTTT

abundance: many
j_gene: TRBJ2-1
len: 14
d_gene: .
v_gene: TRBV6-2/TRBV6-3
CDR3aa: CASTSGQSYNEQFF
CDR3nt: TGTGCCAGCACAAGCGGCCAATCCTACAATGAGCAGTTCTTC

abundance: .
j_gene: TRBJ2-7
len: 15
d_gene: TRBD1
v_gene: TRBV25-1
CDR3aa: CASSGRDRGTCEQYF
CDR3nt: TGTGCCAGCAGTGGCCGGGACAGGGGGACCTGCGAGCAGTACTTC

abundance: many
j_gene: TRBJ2-7
len: 17
d_gene: TRBD2
v_gene: TRBV7-9
CDR3aa: CASSLFQAGGSSYEQYF
CDR3nt: TGTGCCAGCAGCTTATTTCAAGCGGGGGGGTCCTCCTACGAGCAGTACTTC

abundance: few
j_gene: TRBJ2-5
len: 17
d_gene: TRBD2
v_gene: TRBV6-2/TRBV6-3
CDR3aa: CASSHPGLAETGETQYF
CDR3nt: TGTGCCAGCAGTCACCCGGGACTAGCGGAGACGGGGGAGACCCAGTACTTC

abundance: .
j_gene: TRBJ1-4
len: 15
d_gene: .
v_gene: TRBV14
CDR3aa: CASSQPGTTNEKLFF
CDR3nt: TGTGCCAGCAGCCAGCCCGGGACAACTAATGAAAAACTGTTTTTT

abundance: many
j_gene: TRBJ2-1
len: 14
d_gene: .
v_gene: TRBV6-5
CDR3aa: CASSRKGGGNEQFF
CDR3nt: TGTGCCAGCAGCCGCAAAGGGGGGGGGAATGAGCAGTTCTTC

abundance: .
j_gene: TRBJ1-1
len: 13
d_gene: TRBD1
v_gene: TRBV29-1
CDR3aa: CSVRTGDRAEAFF
CDR3nt: TGCAGCGTCAGGACAGGGGATAGGGCTGAAGCTTTCTTT

abundance: .
j_gene: TRBJ1-6
len: 14
d_gene: .
v_gene: TRBV2
CDR3aa: CASSGNREYSPLHF
CDR3nt: TGTGCCAGCAGTGGTAACAGGGAGTATTCACCCCTCCACTTT